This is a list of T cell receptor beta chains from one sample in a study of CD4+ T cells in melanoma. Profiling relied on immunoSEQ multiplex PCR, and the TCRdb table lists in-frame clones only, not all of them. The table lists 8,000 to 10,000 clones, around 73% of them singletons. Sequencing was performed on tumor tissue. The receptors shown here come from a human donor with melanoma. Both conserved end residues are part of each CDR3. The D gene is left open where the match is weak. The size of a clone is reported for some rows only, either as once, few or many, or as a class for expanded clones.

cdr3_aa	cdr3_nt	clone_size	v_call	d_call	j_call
CASSLLVDTEAFF	TGTGCCAGCAGTTTACTGGTGGACACTGAAGCTTTCTTT	.	TRBV27	.	TRBJ1-1
CASSLGVGTGYEQYF	TGTGCCAGCAGCTTAGGTGTTGGGACGGGTTACGAGCAGTACTTC	few	TRBV2	.	TRBJ2-7
CSVERAGRMGTEAFF	TGCAGCGTTGAAAGGGCAGGGAGGATGGGTACTGAAGCTTTCTTT	.	TRBV29-1	.	TRBJ1-1
CASSVGGAGGQNTQYF	TGTGCCAGCAGCGTGGGCGGGGCGGGGGGGCAAAATACGCAGTATTTT	.	TRBV9	TRBD2	TRBJ2-3
CASSPRGRTDTQYF	TGTGCCAGCAGCCCCAGGGGTCGCACAGATACGCAGTATTTT	.	TRBV6-5	.	TRBJ2-3
CASSSGGGPDTQYF	TGTGCCAGCAGCTCCGGGGGGGGTCCAGATACGCAGTATTTT	.	TRBV7-3	TRBD2	TRBJ2-3
CASSTRGGRGNTEAFF	TGTGCCAGCAGCACCAGGGGGGGCAGGGGAAACACTGAAGCTTTCTTT	.	TRBV21-1	.	TRBJ1-1
CASTNYMVNNQPQHF	TGTGCCAGTACCAATTACATGGTTAACAATCAGCCCCAGCATTTT	.	TRBV19	.	TRBJ1-5
CASSLDSGRISYEQYF	TGTGCCAGCAGCTTAGATTCGGGACGGATCTCCTACGAGCAGTACTTC	.	TRBV7-2	.	TRBJ2-7
CASSRSGENTEAFF	TGCGCCAGCAGCCGTTCAGGGGAGAACACTGAAGCTTTCTTT	.	TRBV5-1	.	TRBJ1-1
CASSLVAGLEGYTF	TGTGCCAGCAGCTTAGTCGCAGGGCTCGAGGGCTACACCTTC	once	TRBV7-6	.	TRBJ1-2
CASSDRVTGELFF	TGTGCCAGCAGCGACAGGGTCACCGGGGAGCTGTTTTTT	.	TRBV7-8	TRBD1	TRBJ2-2
CASSTVQGITEAFF	TGTGCCAGCAGCACAGTACAGGGAATCACTGAAGCTTTCTTT	.	TRBV7-9	.	TRBJ1-1
CASGTESYEQYF	TGTGCTAGCGGGACAGAAAGTTACGAGCAGTACTTC	.	TRBV12-5	TRBD1	TRBJ2-7
CASSPMGRGGEKLFF	TGTGCCAGCAGCCCGATGGGAAGGGGGGGTGAAAAACTGTTTTTT	.	TRBV7-9	.	TRBJ1-4
CASSSGGGSYEQYF	TGTGCCAGCAGCTCCGGGGGGGGTTCCTACGAGCAGTACTTC	.	TRBV9	TRBD2	TRBJ2-7
CASQSGERRSYEQYF	TGTGCCAGCCAATCGGGCGAGCGCCGCTCCTACGAGCAGTACTTC	.	TRBV18	.	TRBJ2-7
CASSAGVNSGANVLTF	TGTGCCAGCAGTGCGGGGGTTAACTCTGGGGCCAACGTCCTGACTTTC	.	TRBV6-1	.	TRBJ2-6
CASSIRFGGKSGANVLTF	TGTGCCAGTAGTATAAGGTTCGGAGGGAAGTCTGGGGCCAACGTCCTGACTTTC	.	TRBV19	.	TRBJ2-6
CASSTGQGHYSNQPQHF	TGTGCCAGTAGTACGGGACAGGGCCATTATAGCAATCAGCCCCAGCATTTT	.	TRBV19	TRBD1	TRBJ1-5
CASSFEADGELFF	TGTGCCAGCAGTTTTGAGGCTGACGGGGAGCTGTTTTTT	.	TRBV27	.	TRBJ2-2
CASSFGGSYMNSPLHF	TGTGCCAGCAGCTTCGGGGGCTCTTATATGAATTCACCCCTCCACTTT	few	TRBV4-2	.	TRBJ1-6
CASSLDGRNEKLFF	TGCGCCAGCAGCTTGGACGGTCGTAATGAAAAACTGTTTTTT	.	TRBV5-1	.	TRBJ1-4
CASSLAQYEQFF	TGTGCCAGCAGCTTAGCGCAGTATGAGCAGTTCTTC	.	TRBV7-9	.	TRBJ2-1
CAISRQGARYTEAFF	TGTGCCATCAGTCGACAGGGGGCGCGGTATACTGAAGCTTTCTTT	.	TRBV10-3	TRBD1	TRBJ1-1
CASSEVGGYSTDTQYF	TGTGCCAGCAGTGAAGTCGGGGGGTATAGCACAGATACGCAGTATTTT	.	TRBV6-1	TRBD2	TRBJ2-3
CASSPAGQGSTGELFF	TGTGCCAGCTCACCAGCGGGACAGGGGAGCACCGGGGAGCTGTTTTTT	few	TRBV18	TRBD1	TRBJ2-2
CASSPDRGAFHTQYF	TGTGCCAGCAGTCCGGACAGGGGCGCCTTCCATACGCAGTATTTT	.	TRBV27	TRBD1	TRBJ2-3
CASSQHRQAGGDTQYF	TGCGCCAGCAGCCAACATCGACAGGCAGGAGGAGATACGCAGTATTTT	.	TRBV4-3	.	TRBJ2-3
CASRLIDWGRETQYF	TGCGCCAGCAGATTGATTGACTGGGGCCGGGAGACCCAGTACTTC	.	TRBV5-1	.	TRBJ2-5
CASGLLQDRIYF	TGTGCTAGTGGTTTGCTCCAAGACAGAATATATTTT	.	TRBV12-5	.	TRBJ1-3
CASSHQAGGLYEQFF	TGCGCCAGCAGCCATCAAGCGGGGGGGCTTTATGAGCAGTTCTTC	.	TRBV4-1	TRBD2	TRBJ2-1
CASSVGTSGGLPETQYF	TGTGCCAGCAGCGTAGGGACTAGCGGGGGGTTGCCGGAGACCCAGTACTTC	.	TRBV9	TRBD2	TRBJ2-5
CAWSRQGSSYNEQFF	TGTGCCTGGAGTAGACAGGGAAGCTCCTACAATGAGCAGTTCTTC	.	TRBV30	TRBD1	TRBJ2-1
CASSQETNTEAFF	TGTGCCAGCAGCCAAGAAACGAACACTGAAGCTTTCTTT	few	TRBV14	.	TRBJ1-1
CASSAIVLRSTEAFF	TGTGCCAGCAGTGCTATCGTACTACGTAGCACTGAAGCTTTCTTT	medium-sized	TRBV6-5	.	TRBJ1-1
CAWSPTSYEQYF	TGTGCCTGGTCCCCTACCTCCTACGAGCAGTACTTC	.	TRBV30	.	TRBJ2-7
CATSRDLAGNSYEQYF	TGTGCCACCAGCAGGGACCTAGCGGGGAACTCCTACGAGCAGTACTTC	.	TRBV15	TRBD2	TRBJ2-7
CASTLRGANQPQHF	TGTGCCAGTACCCTCAGGGGGGCGAATCAGCCCCAGCATTTT	.	TRBV19	TRBD1	TRBJ1-5
CASSSRGTEQFF	TGTGCCAGTAGTTCAAGGGGGACTGAGCAGTTCTTC	once	TRBV19	.	TRBJ2-1
CASRDEGGNYEQYF	TGCGCCAGCAGGGACGAGGGGGGGAACTACGAGCAGTACTTC	.	TRBV5-1	.	TRBJ2-7
CASTGGLANTEAFF	TGTGCCAGCACGGGGGGGCTGGCGAACACTGAAGCTTTCTTT	.	TRBV9	.	TRBJ1-1
CSVATGLNTEAFF	TGCAGCGTGGCGACGGGACTAAACACTGAAGCTTTCTTT	.	TRBV29-1	.	TRBJ1-1
CASSDEGTSGRNEQFF	TGTGCCAGCAGTGACGAAGGGACTAGCGGGCGCAATGAGCAGTTCTTC	medium-sized	TRBV2	TRBD2	TRBJ2-1
CASSLSAAEETQYF	TGTGCCAGCAGCTTATCAGCGGCCGAAGAGACCCAGTACTTC	medium-sized	TRBV7-6	.	TRBJ2-5
CASSMGLAGNEQFF	TGTGCCAGCAGTATGGGACTAGCGGGGAATGAGCAGTTCTTC	.	TRBV27	TRBD2	TRBJ2-1
CASVRLLRQFSSYEQYF	TGTGCCAGCGTTAGGTTACTTCGGCAGTTCAGCTCCTACGAGCAGTACTTC	.	TRBV2	.	TRBJ2-7
CAWRRFQETQYF	TGTGCCTGGAGGAGATTCCAAGAGACCCAGTACTTC	.	TRBV30	.	TRBJ2-5
CASHGGLRTNYGYTF	TGTGCCAGCCACGGCGGGCTTAGGACTAACTATGGCTACACCTTC	once	TRBV19	.	TRBJ1-2
CSVVYIRDTQYF	TGCAGCGTTGTTTACATCCGAGATACGCAGTATTTT	.	TRBV29-1	.	TRBJ2-3
CASTEEISARGEQFF	TGTGCCAGCACCGAGGAGATTAGCGCAAGGGGTGAGCAGTTCTTC	.	TRBV6-1	.	TRBJ2-1
CASSPPGRTEAFF	TGTGCCAGCTCACCACCGGGCAGGACTGAAGCTTTCTTT	.	TRBV18	.	TRBJ1-1
CASSGQTGTGGMNTEAFF	TGTGCCAGCAGTGGACAAACCGGGACAGGGGGTATGAACACTGAAGCTTTCTTT	.	TRBV25-1	TRBD1	TRBJ1-1
CASSFTGTASTGELFF	TGTGCCAGCAGCTTTACCGGGACGGCGAGCACCGGGGAGCTGTTTTTT	.	TRBV5-5	.	TRBJ2-2
CASSYPRTDSNQPQHF	TGTGCCAGCAGCTACCCCAGGACGGACAGCAATCAGCCCCAGCATTTT	.	TRBV11-1	.	TRBJ1-5
CASSLNSGGAGETQYF	TGTGCCAGCAGCTTAAATAGCGGGGGGGCGGGAGAGACCCAGTACTTC	.	TRBV11-2	TRBD2	TRBJ2-5
CSVEIQGARAEAFF	TGCAGCGTTGAAATACAGGGGGCGCGGGCTGAAGCTTTCTTT	once	TRBV29-1	TRBD1	TRBJ1-1
CASSRLGGLGKGGNTEAFF	TGTGCCAGCAGCCGCCTTGGGGGGCTGGGAAAGGGGGGGAACACTGAAGCTTTCTTT	.	TRBV7-2	.	TRBJ1-1
CATGPSEWEQYF	TGTGCCACCGGGCCGAGCGAGTGGGAGCAGTACTTC	few	TRBV10-3	.	TRBJ2-7
CASSLEAGGAAFF	TGTGCCAGCAGCTTAGAGGCAGGGGGCGCCGCTTTCTTT	.	TRBV7-9	TRBD1	TRBJ1-1